This TCR beta chain stems from a study of blood T cells in healthy people across ages. Study-level results: In these data, TCR beta diversity tracked strongly with naive T cell percentage.

Points on this clonotype: Its antigen is undetermined.

Primers used in a second PCR of about 7 to 11 cycles were a sample-barcoded 5' primer and a J-beta primer mix. Each of the cDNA molecules was tagged by a template-switch adaptor with 12 random nucleotides. TCRdb re-called the 5' RACE reads with MiXCR, one entry per CDR3 protein. The sample comprises more than 600,000 distinct CDR3 sequences, just under 25% of which are singletons, and 9% to 9.5% rests with the top ten. Donors were healthy Caucasian individuals from Russia aged about 6 to 95. The total RNA that was extracted per sample amounted to at least 5 micrograms. CDR3 length: 15 residues. The V gene lost 0 bases and the J gene lost 7 bases, with 12 bases spanning the gap. Germline CDR1 MNHEY, CDR2 SVGAGI. These data were also filed under a second study, of T cells of mothers and their children.

The chain is built from TRBV6-5 and TRBJ1-4; a weak D match, TRBD1 (5 bases). Sequences were obtained from blood. The source of this sequence is a boy younger than 18 in good health. The CDR3 DNA follows: TGTGCCAGCAGTTACTCGGGCGGGACGGGTGAAAAACTGTTTTTT. This sequence encodes CASSYSGGTGEKLFF.